Listed below are T cell receptor beta chains from one sample, sequenced in a study of blood T cell repertoires in COVID-19. TCRdb's table, derived via immunoSEQ multiplex PCR, lists solely in-frame clones and lacks some. Of over 110,000 clones in the sample, approximately 88% are singletons; the top ten hold about 1.7%. The specimen was peripheral blood. The receptors shown here come from a woman in her forties or fifties with acute or convalescent COVID-19. Both conserved end residues are part of each CDR3. Fields, in order: V gene, J gene, D gene, clone size, CDR3 protein, CDR3 DNA. The D gene is left open where the match is weak. Expanded clones get a size class; other rows say once, few or many, or leave the size out.

TRBV28	TRBJ2-7	-	-	CASSQDRDSGYEQYF	TGTGCCAGCAGTCAAGACCGGGATTCCGGGTACGAGCAGTACTTC
TRBV10-3	TRBJ1-4	TRBD1	-	CAISESPGQGREKLFF	TGTGCCATCAGTGAGTCCCCGGGACAGGGCCGTGAAAAACTGTTTTTT
TRBV5-4	TRBJ2-2	-	-	CASSTGTMRRNTGELFF	TGTGCCAGCAGTACCGGGACAATGAGGCGGAACACCGGGGAGCTGTTTTTT
TRBV19	TRBJ2-1	-	-	CASSRALGVQEQFF	TGTGCCAGTAGTCGGGCCCTCGGGGTCCAAGAGCAGTTCTTC
TRBV11-2	TRBJ2-2	-	-	CASSLDRTNTGELFF	TGTGCCAGCAGCTTAGACAGGACGAACACCGGGGAGCTGTTTTTT
TRBV30	TRBJ2-1	TRBD1	-	CAWELGQASFNEQFF	TGTGCCTGGGAGCTCGGACAGGCCTCCTTCAATGAGCAGTTCTTC
TRBV9	TRBJ1-2	-	-	CASSPPTGLGHGYTF	TGTGCCAGCAGCCCCCCCACAGGTCTGGGGCATGGCTACACCTTC
TRBV6-6	TRBJ1-2	-	-	CASTSPADSGYGYTF	TGTGCCAGCACCTCTCCGGCAGACTCTGGATATGGCTACACCTTC
TRBV13	TRBJ1-2	TRBD1	-	CASSFGTDYGYTF	TGTGCCAGCAGCTTCGGGACAGACTATGGCTACACCTTC
TRBV12-3/TRBV12-4	TRBJ1-2	-	-	CASSPTGNYGYTF	TGTGCCAGCAGCCCAACAGGGAACTATGGCTACACCTTC
TRBV7-8	TRBJ1-2	TRBD1	-	CASSRAGTGLLNYGYTF	TGTGCCAGCAGCCGAGCCGGGACAGGGCTTCTGAATTATGGCTACACCTTC
TRBV28	TRBJ2-1	-	-	CASSQWGRDTYNEQFF	TGTGCCAGCAGCCAGTGGGGCAGGGATACCTACAATGAGCAGTTCTTC
TRBV19	TRBJ1-2	-	-	CASSIVTNYGYTF	TGTGCCAGTAGTATCGTTACTAACTATGGCTACACCTTC
TRBV9	TRBJ2-7	TRBD2	few	CASSLGIGGSSYEQYF	TGTGCCAGCAGCCTGGGAATCGGCGGGAGCTCCTACGAGCAGTACTTC
TRBV29-1	TRBJ2-1	TRBD2	-	CSVESLAGVNYNEQFF	TGCAGCGTTGAAAGTCTGGCGGGAGTAAATTACAATGAGCAGTTCTTC
TRBV12-3/TRBV12-4	TRBJ1-1	-	few	CASSLEGRGAFF	TGTGCCAGCAGTTTAGAGGGTAGGGGAGCTTTCTTT
TRBV12-3/TRBV12-4	TRBJ1-3	-	once	CASSPQNSIIYF	TGTGCCAGCAGCCCCCAAAACTCTATCATATATTTT
TRBV27	TRBJ1-2	-	once	CASSLLDSPSSYTF	TGTGCCAGCAGTTTATTGGACAGCCCTTCCAGTTACACCTTC
TRBV27	TRBJ1-4	TRBD1	-	CASSRETGVNEKLFF	TGTGCCAGCAGTCGAGAGACAGGGGTTAATGAAAAACTGTTTTTT
TRBV7-9	TRBJ2-3	TRBD2	-	CASSLSSGSSRTDTQYF	TGTGCCAGCAGCCTAAGTAGCGGGAGCTCTCGCACAGATACGCAGTATTTT
TRBV19	TRBJ2-7	TRBD1	-	CASSRDRLYEQYF	TGTGCCAGTAGCCGGGACAGACTCTACGAGCAGTACTTC
TRBV27	TRBJ2-3	TRBD2	-	CASRGGVAGLTDTQYF	TGTGCCAGCAGGGGGGGTGTAGCGGGGCTCACAGATACGCAGTATTTT
TRBV10-1	TRBJ1-2	TRBD1	-	CASSETPFRDRLEGYTF	TGCGCCAGCAGCGAAACTCCGTTCCGGGACAGGCTAGAAGGCTACACCTTC
TRBV2	TRBJ2-1	TRBD2	-	CASSWGGFPYNEQFF	TGTGCCAGCAGTTGGGGGGGATTCCCCTACAATGAGCAGTTCTTC
TRBV19	TRBJ2-3	TRBD1	-	CASSTRTGGRPDTQYF	TGTGCCAGTAGTACTCGGACAGGGGGCCGGCCAGATACGCAGTATTTT
TRBV6-5	TRBJ2-3	-	-	CASRQGIGPDTQYF	TGTGCCTCCCGCCAGGGAATAGGACCAGATACGCAGTATTTT
TRBV19	TRBJ1-2	-	-	CASIRRGGSNGYTF	TGTGCCAGTATCCGCCGGGGTGGGTCGAATGGCTACACCTTC
TRBV7-9	TRBJ2-2	TRBD2	-	CASPLGGTSVGTGELFF	TGTGCCAGCCCATTAGGAGGGACTAGCGTGGGCACCGGGGAGCTGTTTTTT
TRBV5-8	TRBJ2-1	TRBD2	-	CASSLRLAGVWENEQFF	TGTGCCAGCAGCTTAAGACTAGCGGGGGTCTGGGAAAATGAGCAGTTCTTC
TRBV7-2	TRBJ2-7	TRBD2	once	CASSLLAGSYEQYF	TGTGCCAGCAGCTTACTAGCGGGGTCCTACGAGCAGTACTTC
TRBV5-4	TRBJ2-1	TRBD2	-	CASKTIAGGIPYNEQFF	TGTGCCAGCAAGACTATAGCGGGGGGGATCCCCTACAATGAGCAGTTCTTC